The 21 T cell receptor beta chains below all came from one sample that was sequenced in a study of Ad26.COV2.S vaccination and SARS-CoV-2 variants. The treatment denotes: 19 received Ad26.COV2.S at low or high dose, single or two shots; several received placebo; per-sample allocation not given. Day 63 following the first vaccine or placebo injection was when the samples were taken. Sequencing was performed with immunoSEQ multiplex PCR; in TCRdb, only in-frame clones are kept and a portion is missing. The data hold 350,000 to 450,000 clones, with around 87% observed a single time. Sequenced material: peripheral blood, taken in a trial of Ad26.COV2.S vaccine versus placebo. These receptors were taken from a person aged 18 to 65 who received the Ad26.COV2.S COVID-19 vaccine or a placebo.

This chain links TRBV7-8 with TRBJ2-1; TRBD2 agrees at 7 bases. Germline values: CDR1 SGHVS, CDR2 FQNEAQ. V lost 0 bases and J lost 8; bases outside the gene matches: 13. This CDR3 region has 17 residues. The CDR3: CASSLARGTGGTDEQFF. The CDR3 DNA reads TGTGCCAGCAGCTTAGCGCGGGGGACGGGGGGAACAGATGAGCAGTTCTTC.

V usage is TRBV30 and J usage is TRBJ2-5, with 10 bases aligning to TRBD2. The CDR3 has 16 residues. Trimming at V came to 0 bases and at J to 4 bases, leaving 8 bases not matched to a gene. Germline CDR1 reads GTSNPN; CDR2 reads SVGIG (reference sequence). CDR3 residues: CAWSVVTSGEGETQYF. The CDR3 bases are TGTGCCTGGAGTGTAGTTACTAGCGGGGAGGGAGAGACCCAGTACTTC.

The chain has TRBV11-2 and TRBJ2-3; D gene ambiguous. The V end was cut by 7 bases, the J end by 0 bases, with 11 bases between. The CDR3 loop spans 14 amino acids. Per the germline V gene, CDR1 is SGHAT and CDR2 is FQNNGV. The CDR3 DNA sequence: TGTGCCAGCAACCTTAGAGCTAGCACAGATACGCAGTATTTT. This sequence encodes CASNLRASTDTQYF.

This clone was found once. The chain uses TRBV6-5 and TRBJ1-5, with a tentative D call TRBD1 (5 bases). The germline gives CDR1 MNHEY, CDR2 SVGAGI. The V gene lost 7 bases and the J gene lost 0 bases, with 13 bases spanning the gap. The CDR3 is 15 amino acids. The CDR3, as DNA: TGTGCCAGCACGGGGCAGGCCTATAGCAATCAGCCCCAGCATTTT. It translates to CASTGQAYSNQPQHF.

This chain connects TRBV9 to TRBJ1-5; no clear D gene. The ends were cut back, 0 bases at V and 7 bases at J, with 11 bases in the middle. CDR3 length equals 14 residues. The germline V gene encodes CDR1 SGDLS and CDR2 YYNGEE. The CDR3 DNA is TGTGCCAGCAGCGTAGACGGGGATGGGCAGCCCCAGCATTTT. It yields the protein CASSVDGDGQPQHF.

The rearrangement uses TRBV29-1 and TRBJ1-2; D is unresolved. Deletions cut 3 bases from V and 3 bases from J, with 5 bases between. Germline V CDR1 and CDR2: SQVTM, ANQGSEA. CDR3 length: 11 residues. CDR3 nucleotide sequence: TGCAGCGTTGAGCAGGACTATGGCTACACCTTC. Translating it yields CSVEQDYGYTF.

This clone has just one count. The gene calls are TRBV4-1 and TRBJ1-5; D ambiguous. V was clipped by 1 base and J by 7 bases, with 17 bases between them. This CDR3 has 16 residues. Germline CDR1 reads MGHRA; CDR2 reads YSYEKL. The CDR3 sequence: CASSQALGGSGQPQHF. The CDR3 DNA sequence: TGCGCCAGCAGCCAAGCATTGGGCGGGTCCGGGCAGCCCCAGCATTTT.

This rearrangement joins TRBV12-5 to TRBJ2-5, with 11 bases aligning to TRBD2. The trim removed 2 bases at V and 4 bases at J, leaving 15 bases unmatched. This CDR3 is built from 19 residues. Germline loops: CDR1 LGHNT, CDR2 FRNRAP. The CDR3: CASGLSTRLSGGAGETQYF. CDR3 nucleotide sequence: TGTGCTAGTGGTTTGTCTACGAGGCTTAGCGGGGGGGCGGGAGAGACCCAGTACTTC.

This clone was detected once. The V and J genes are TRBV7-9 and TRBJ2-7; D might be TRBD1 (5 bases). This CDR3 is built from 12 residues. V was cut by 1 base and J by 6 bases, with 7 bases left in between. Germline CDR1 SEHNR, CDR2 FQNEAQ (reference sequence). This CDR3 reads CASSLDGAEQYF. CDR3 bases: TGTGCCAGCAGCTTAGATGGGGCCGAGCAGTACTTC.

The V call is TRBV30, the J call TRBJ1-4; 9 nucleotides agree with TRBD1. The CDR3 consists of 13 residues. Losses at the gene ends were 3 bases for V and 4 bases for J; bases not matched to a gene: 0. Germline CDR1 GTSNPN, CDR2 SVGIG (reference sequence). CDR3 in amino acids: CAWRDRGNEKLFF. CDR3 nucleotides: TGTGCCTGGAGGGACAGGGGTAATGAAAAACTGTTTTTT.

The chain uses TRBV21-1 and TRBJ2-5; the DNA was not compared with TRBD2, the D call given in the table. TRBV21-1 is designated a pseudogene. The CDR3 sequence is 15 residues long. The CDR3 DNA reads TGTGCCAGCAGCAAATCACCCCGGGGAGAAGAGACCCAGTACTTC. This translates into CASSKSPRGEETQYF.

Details on this clone: This CDR3 is also generated by other DNA sequences in the sample. This chain joins TRBV19 and TRBJ1-5; possibly TRBD1 for D (5 bases). Germline CDR1 LNHDA, CDR2 SQIVND (reference sequence). CDR3 length: 14 residues. V was shortened by 8 bases and J by 1 base, with 12 bases between the two germline ends. The CDR3 nucleotides are TGTGCCAGTGGTTACCGGGACAGCAATCAGCCCCAGCATTTT. It encodes CASGYRDSNQPQHF. Variable domain in full (rest from reference TRBV19 and TRBJ1-5): DGGITQSPKYLFRKEGQNVTLSCEQNLNHDAMYWYRQDPGQGLRLIYYSQIVNDFQKGDIAEGYSVSREKKESFPLTVTSAQKNPTAFYLCASGYRDSNQPQHFGDGTRLSIL.

The chain couples TRBV24-1 to TRBJ2-2; D gene unclear. Trimming removed 5 bases from V and 1 base from J, with 10 bases in between. The CDR3 totals 15 residues. CDR1 and CDR2 (germline): KGHDR, SFDVKD. The CDR3 loop reads CATSAPNENTGELFF. DNA of the CDR3: TGTGCCACCAGTGCCCCCAATGAGAACACCGGGGAGCTGTTTTTT.

The chain employs TRBV6-5 and TRBJ2-2, with 8 bases that match TRBD1. The CDR3 totals 14 residues. The ends lost 6 bases at V and 6 bases at J; junction bases unmatched: 6. From germline, CDR1 is MNHEY and CDR2 SVGAGI. CDR3 DNA: TGTGCCAGCAGAACGGACAGGGCTGCCGGGGAGCTGTTTTTT. This sequence encodes CASRTDRAAGELFF.

V and J are TRBV5-3 and TRBJ1-2, with a possible D match to TRBD1 (5 bases). TRBV5-3 counts as an open reading frame of uncertain function. The CDR3 runs to 16 residues. V dropped 7 bases and J dropped 3 bases, with 22 bases sitting between them. CDR3 nucleotides: TGTGCCAGACCAAATATAGATCACAGGTCGGACTATGGCTACACCTTC. Amino acids: CARPNIDHRSDYGYTF.

The CDR3 spells CASSPPPGQGGYGYTF. CDR3 sequence (DNA): TGTGCCAGCTCACCACCTCCGGGACAGGGGGGCTATGGCTACACCTTC. The chain carries TRBV18 and TRBJ1-2, with 11 bases lining up with TRBD1. The CDR3 is made up of 16 amino acids. From germline, CDR1 is KGHSH and CDR2 LQKENI. Trimming cost V 0 bases and J 4 bases; bases outside gene matches: 4.

The J gene is TRBJ1-2, the V gene TRBV7-8; D is possibly TRBD1 (5 bases). V lost 0 bases, J lost 7 bases, and 9 bases lay in between. The CDR3 is 13 amino acids. Germline V CDR1 and CDR2: SGHVS, FQNEAQ. The DNA for the CDR3 is TGTGCCAGCAGCTTAGCGGGCCAGGGTGGCTACACCTTC. The encoded protein is CASSLAGQGGYTF.

This clone was seen more than once but under ten times. V is TRBV9 and J is TRBJ2-1, with 9 bases lining up with TRBD1. The junction had 15 bases not matched to a gene; V was cut back by 3 bases and J by 2 bases. Germline V gene sequence: CDR1 SGDLS, CDR2 YYNGEE. CDR3 size: 19 residues. The CDR3 bases are TGTGCCAGCAGCGGAGGGGTAACAGGGGGCAAAGAAGCCTACAATGAGCAGTTCTTC. Protein: CASSGGVTGGKEAYNEQFF.

This chain joins TRBV30 and TRBJ1-2, with TRBD1 as a possible D gene (5 bases). The CDR3 is 13 amino acids. The ends were cut back, 0 bases at V and 6 bases at J, with 11 bases in the middle. CDR1 GTSNPN and CDR2 SVGIG come from the germline V gene (reference sequence). CDR3: CAWSVTGHNGYTF. The CDR3 nucleotides read TGTGCCTGGAGTGTAACAGGACACAATGGCTACACCTTC.

This sequence joins TRBV27 and TRBJ1-2; D gene uncertain. Germline lookup yields CDR1 MNHEY and CDR2 SMNVEV (reference sequence). CDR3 size: 13 residues. Trimming left V 0 bases short and J 8 bases short, with 10 bases between. The CDR3 bases are TGTGCCAGCAGTTTATCCGGGTACGAGGGCTACACCTTC. Translated, it gives CASSLSGYEGYTF.

This rearrangement joins TRBV25-1 to TRBJ1-2; D may be TRBD1 (6 bases). This CDR3 has 15 residues. Germline V lookup: CDR1 MGHDK, CDR2 SYGVNS. The germline V and J ends were trimmed by 5 bases and 5 bases, with 18 bases remaining between them. CDR3 bases: TGTGCCAGCAGTCCACTGGGAGGACAGCTTTATGGCTACACCTTC. This encodes CASSPLGGQLYGYTF.